These 22 T cell receptor beta chains originate from one sample sequenced in a study of T cells after yellow fever vaccination. TCRdb passed the 5' RACE reads through MiXCR, listing each CDR3 protein once. The data show some 110,000 distinct CDR3 sequences, roughly 8.9% seen once. The source material was CD8+ T cells sorted from PBMCs, sampled 45 days after the yellow fever booster vaccination. These TCRs come from a man under 40 who received the YFV17D yellow fever vaccine.

This clonotype was recorded many times. The CDR3 DNA reads as TGTGCCAGCGAGGCGGATTCGGATGAGCAGTTCTTC. The encoded protein is CASEADSDEQFF. The chain carries TRBV9 and TRBJ2-1; D remains unclear. The CDR3 is 12 amino acids. V gave up 7 bases and J gave up 8 bases, with 13 bases separating them. Per the germline V gene, CDR1 is SGDLS and CDR2 is YYNGEE.

The chain carries TRBV20-1 and TRBJ2-1, with 9 nucleotides matching TRBD1. J lost 5 bases, V lost 1 base, and 6 bases had no gene match. CDR1 is DFQATT and CDR2 is SNEGSKA in the germline V gene (reference sequence). The CDR3 consists of 15 residues. The DNA of the CDR3 is TGCAGTGCTAGAGGCGGGGACAGGGTTGACAATGAGCAGTTCTTC. The encoded protein is CSARGGDRVDNEQFF.

This clonotype has a handful of counts. This chain joins TRBV9 and TRBJ2-7; 7 bases are a match to TRBD2. CDR3 length: 14 residues. Looked up from germline, CDR1 is SGDLS and CDR2 is YYNGEE. Trimming removed 3 bases from V and 2 bases from J; junction bases left unmatched: 5. In DNA form, the CDR3 reads TGTGCCAGCAGCGCCGGCGGGAGCGCCTACGAGCAGTACTTC. This codes for CASSAGGSAYEQYF.

Note on this clonotype: A much bigger clone sits one base away, suggesting this may be a read error. The gene calls are TRBV6-5 and TRBJ2-1; D gene uncertain. This CDR3 is built from 12 residues. Germline CDR1 MNHEY, CDR2 SVGAGI. V shed 0 bases and J shed 8 bases, with 5 bases lying between them. CDR3 bases: TGTGCCAGCAGTTACTCGACTGATGAGCAGTTCTTC. This translates into CASSYSTDEQFF.

This clonotype was seen many times. J is TRBJ2-1 and V is TRBV20-1; 13 bases fit TRBD2. Germline assignment: CDR1 DFQATT and CDR2 SNEGSKA (reference sequence). The CDR3 runs 14 residues. J was trimmed by 5 bases and V by 4 bases; bases with no gene match: 2. For the CDR3, the DNA is TGCAGTGCTACGGGACTAGCGGGAAACAATGAGCAGTTCTTC. This translates into CSATGLAGNNEQFF.

The CDR3 coding sequence is TGTGCCAGCAGCTTCACTCGGGAGGTCGTCGAGCAGTACTTC. It is translated as CASSFTREVVEQYF. V usage is TRBV7-9 and J usage is TRBJ2-7; 7 bases align to TRBD2. V lost 3 bases, J lost 6 bases, and 8 bases stayed unmatched. Germline-derived CDR1 and CDR2 are SEHNR and FQNEAQ (reference sequence). The CDR3 spans 14 residues.

V and J are TRBV4-3 and TRBJ2-7, with TRBD2 as a possible D gene (6 bases). The CDR3 is 14 residues long. Looked up from germline, CDR1 is LGHNA and CDR2 is YSLEER. Trimming stripped 4 bases from V and 2 bases from J, with 12 bases between. The CDR3 is CASSLYAGTYEQYF. CDR3 bases: TGCGCCAGCAGCCTCTACGCGGGAACCTACGAGCAGTACTTC.

This clonotype was observed at least ten times. The rearrangement uses TRBV12-3 or TRBV12-4 and TRBJ1-4, with 8 bases lining up with TRBD1. The CDR3 consists of 21 residues. With V trimmed by 2 bases and J by 3 bases, 20 bases remained unmatched. This CDR3 is CASSLNLGWGQDRAANEKLFF. The DNA for the CDR3 is TGTGCCAGCAGTTTAAATCTCGGGTGGGGACAGGACCGAGCGGCTAATGAAAAACTGTTTTTT.

This clonotype was picked up many times. Written as DNA, the CDR3 is TGTGCCAGCATTCCCAGTGGGGACTTGTCTTTGGATACGCAGTATTTT. Translation: CASIPSGDLSLDTQYF. The chain is built from TRBV5-5 and TRBJ2-3; D possibly corresponds to TRBD2 (6 bases). The V gene's germline CDR1 is SGHKS and CDR2 YYEKEE (reference sequence). Trimming removed 6 bases from V and 6 bases from J, with 23 bases in between. The CDR3 has 16 amino acids.

The table lists this clonotype with many counts. V usage is TRBV7-6 and J usage is TRBJ2-3; D ambiguous. V lost 5 bases, J lost 1 base, and 13 bases lay in between. CDR3 size: 15 residues. Germline V gives CDR1 SGHVS, CDR2 FNYEAQ. In DNA form, the CDR3 reads TGTGCCAGCAGCCGACTCGGTGGGGGCACAGATACGCAGTATTTT. Residues: CASSRLGGGTDTQYF.

The sample holds many counts of this clonotype. The chain combines TRBV6-2 or TRBV6-3 with TRBJ1-5; D is perhaps TRBD1 (5 bases). The CDR3 is 16 residues long. CDR1 MNHEY and CDR2 SVGEGT come from the germline V gene. The V and J ends lost 4 bases and 3 bases respectively, with 16 bases between them. CDR3 amino acids: CASSLLSGPLNQPQHF. In nucleotides, the CDR3 is TGTGCCAGCAGTTTACTCTCGGGACCACTCAATCAGCCCCAGCATTTT.

In its sample, this clonotype was seen many times. The chain uses TRBV12-3 or TRBV12-4 and TRBJ2-3; no definite D call. V lost 9 bases to trimming and J lost 2 bases, with 15 bases between them. The CDR3 runs to 14 residues. CDR3 loop: CARSPPSPTDTQYF. The CDR3 DNA reads as TGTGCCAGATCGCCCCCGAGTCCCACAGATACGCAGTATTTT.

Turning to this clonotype: Since a much larger clone is just one base distant, this may be a read error. The chain couples TRBV29-1 to TRBJ2-7; 8 bases fit TRBD2. Germline-derived CDR1 and CDR2 are SQVTM and ANQGSEA. V shed 1 base and J 0 bases; nucleotides not matched to a gene: 8. The CDR3 length is 16 residues. The CDR3 is CSVEGGWREVSYEQYF. CDR3 nucleotide sequence: TGCAGCGTTGAAGGCGGGTGGCGGGAGGTCTCCTACGAGCAGTACTTC.

This clonotype was found many times. The CDR3 DNA reads TGCAGTGCTAGAGATAACTACTCCAGGTGGGGGGGAGGCGAGCAGTACTTC. It translates to CSARDNYSRWGGGEQYF. The genes are TRBV20-1 and TRBJ2-7; 7 bases agree with TRBD2. V lost 0 bases, J lost 6 bases, and 17 bases stayed unmatched. Germline V CDR1 and CDR2: DFQATT, SNEGSKA (reference sequence). CDR3 length equals 17 residues.

This clonotype was detected ten times or more. The chain carries TRBV4-2 and TRBJ2-1; D call uncertain. Trimming left V 5 bases short and J 6 bases short, with 5 bases between. Germline values: CDR1 LGHNA, CDR2 YNFKEQ. The CDR3 covers 11 residues. The CDR3: CASSKINEQFF. The CDR3, as DNA: TGTGCCAGCAGCAAGATCAATGAGCAGTTCTTC.

This clonotype has more than one count but fewer than ten. V usage is TRBV12-3 or TRBV12-4 and J usage is TRBJ2-3, with 7 bases fitting TRBD2. The CDR3 is 18 amino acids. V lost 3 bases, J lost 0 bases, and 12 bases stayed unmatched. The DNA for the CDR3 is TGTGCCAGCAGTTTTTTTGTTAGCGGGCATTCTAGCACAGATACGCAGTATTTT. Amino acid sequence: CASSFFVSGHSSTDTQYF.

This clonotype was observed at least ten times. The gene calls are TRBV4-3 and TRBJ2-1; unclear D gene. Germline V gene lookup returns CDR1 LGHNA and CDR2 YSLEER. The V and J ends lost 0 bases and 8 bases respectively, with 11 bases between them. The CDR3 length is 14 residues. The CDR3 nucleotides read TGCGCCAGCAGCCAAGATTTTTTAGGCGATGAGCAGTTCTTC. Protein sequence: CASSQDFLGDEQFF.

This clonotype was observed at least ten times. The genes are TRBV4-1 and TRBJ2-2; 13 positions agree with TRBD2. The CDR3 has 17 amino acids. The germline CDR1 and CDR2 sequences are MGHRA and YSYEKL. J lost 7 bases, V lost 5 bases, and 10 bases had no gene match. The CDR3 coding sequence is TGCGCCAGCAGCTCAACTAGCGGGAGGGCCCTTAGCGGGGAGCTGTTTTTT. Translated: CASSSTSGRALSGELFF.

This clonotype appeared many times. CDR3 in DNA: TGCAGCGTCGACGGACTAGCGGGAGGAGGCGAGCAGTACTTC. Translation: CSVDGLAGGGEQYF. This chain joins TRBV29-1 and TRBJ2-7, with 14 bases matching TRBD2. J was trimmed by 6 bases and V by 6 bases; bases with no gene match: 7. The CDR3 runs to 14 residues. CDR1 and CDR2 (germline): SQVTM, ANQGSEA.

This clonotype has at least ten counts. In DNA, the CDR3 is TGTGCCAGCAGCTTAGAAGCGGCCGGTCTCTCTGCGGTGCAGTACTTC. This encodes CASSLEAAGLSAVQYF. The chain joins TRBV7-9 to TRBJ2-7; perhaps TRBD2 as D (5 bases). The germline gives CDR1 SEHNR, CDR2 FQNEAQ (reference sequence). CDR3 length: 16 residues. V lost 1 base and J 9 bases, leaving 22 bases between the germline ends.

This clonotype showed up many times. The rearrangement uses TRBV11-2 and TRBJ2-5, with TRBD2 matching 10 bases. The V segment lost 1 base and the J segment 4 bases; nucleotides outside the gene matches: 3. The germline gives CDR1 SGHAT, CDR2 FQNNGV. This CDR3 spans 15 amino acids. This CDR3 reads CASSLGTSGRETQYF. CDR3 in DNA: TGTGCCAGCAGCTTAGGGACTAGCGGCCGAGAGACCCAGTACTTC.

This clonotype was seen repeatedly, ten times or more. The gene calls are TRBV7-9 and TRBJ2-1, with 11 bases aligning to TRBD2. CDR3 size: 15 residues. V lost 5 bases, J lost 3 bases, and 3 bases stayed unmatched. CDR1 and CDR2 from the germline V gene are SEHNR and FQNEAQ (reference sequence). CDR3 sequence: CASSQGLADYNEQFF. Here the CDR3 DNA reads TGTGCCAGCAGCCAGGGACTAGCGGACTACAATGAGCAGTTCTTC.